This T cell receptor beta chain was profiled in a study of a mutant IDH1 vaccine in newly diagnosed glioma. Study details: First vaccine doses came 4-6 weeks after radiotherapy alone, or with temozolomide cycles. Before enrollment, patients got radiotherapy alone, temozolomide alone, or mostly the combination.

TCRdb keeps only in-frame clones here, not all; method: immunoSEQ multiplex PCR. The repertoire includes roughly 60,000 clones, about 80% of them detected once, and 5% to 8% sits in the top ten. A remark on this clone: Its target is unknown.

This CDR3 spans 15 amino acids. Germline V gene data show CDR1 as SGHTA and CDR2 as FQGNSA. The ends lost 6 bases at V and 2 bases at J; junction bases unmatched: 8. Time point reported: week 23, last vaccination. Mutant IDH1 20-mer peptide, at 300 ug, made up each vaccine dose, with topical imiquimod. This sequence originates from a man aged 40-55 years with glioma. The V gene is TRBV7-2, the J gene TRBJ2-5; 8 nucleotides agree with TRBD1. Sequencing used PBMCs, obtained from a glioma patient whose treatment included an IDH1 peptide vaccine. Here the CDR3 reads CASRDRVGLQETQYF. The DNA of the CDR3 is TGTGCCAGCAGGGACAGGGTTGGTCTTCAAGAGACCCAGTACTTC. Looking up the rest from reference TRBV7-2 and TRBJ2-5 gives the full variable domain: GAGVSQSPSNKVTEKGKDVELRCDPISGHTALYWYRQSLGQGLEFLIYFQGNSAPDKSGLPSDRFSAERTGGSVSTLTIQRTQQEDSAVYLCASRDRVGLQETQYFGPGTRLLVL.